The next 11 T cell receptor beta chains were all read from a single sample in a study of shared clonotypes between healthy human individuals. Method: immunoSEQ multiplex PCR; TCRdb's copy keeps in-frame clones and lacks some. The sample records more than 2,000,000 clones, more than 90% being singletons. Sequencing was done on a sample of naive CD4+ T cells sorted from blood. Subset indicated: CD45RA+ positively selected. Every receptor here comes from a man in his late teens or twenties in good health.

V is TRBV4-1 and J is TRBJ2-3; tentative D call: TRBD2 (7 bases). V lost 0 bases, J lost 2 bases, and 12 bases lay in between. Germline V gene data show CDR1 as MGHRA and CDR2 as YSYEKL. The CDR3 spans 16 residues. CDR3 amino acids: CASSQDAGADTDTQYF. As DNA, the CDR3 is TGCGCCAGCAGCCAAGACGCGGGGGCCGACACAGATACGCAGTATTTT.

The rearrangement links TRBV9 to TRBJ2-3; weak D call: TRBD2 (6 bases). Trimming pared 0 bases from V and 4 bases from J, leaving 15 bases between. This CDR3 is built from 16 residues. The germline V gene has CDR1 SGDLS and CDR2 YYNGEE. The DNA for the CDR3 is TGTGCCAGCAGCGTAGTAGGTAGCGGTCTCCCAGATACGCAGTATTTT. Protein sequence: CASSVVGSGLPDTQYF.

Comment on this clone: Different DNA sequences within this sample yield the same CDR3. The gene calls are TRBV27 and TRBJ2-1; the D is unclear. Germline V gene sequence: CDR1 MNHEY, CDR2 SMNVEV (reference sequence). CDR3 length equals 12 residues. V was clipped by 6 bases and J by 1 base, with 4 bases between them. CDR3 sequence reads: CASRDSYNEQFF. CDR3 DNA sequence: TGTGCCAGCAGGGATTCCTACAATGAGCAGTTCTTC.

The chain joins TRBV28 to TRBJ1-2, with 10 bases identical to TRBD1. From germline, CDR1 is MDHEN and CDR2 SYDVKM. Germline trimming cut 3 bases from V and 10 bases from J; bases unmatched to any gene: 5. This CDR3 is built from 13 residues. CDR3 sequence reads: CASSLTGGFDYTF. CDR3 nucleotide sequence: TGTGCCAGCAGTTTGACAGGGGGCTTCGACTACACCTTC.

The CDR3 loop is CASSLGRGNIHEQYF. As DNA, the CDR3 is TGTGCCAGCAGCTTAGGAAGGGGAAATATCCACGAGCAGTACTTC. The V gene is TRBV7-2, the J gene TRBJ2-7; a possible D gene is TRBD1 (5 bases). The ends were cut back, 1 base at V and 5 bases at J, with 15 bases in the middle. CDR3 length: 15 residues. Per the germline V gene, CDR1 is SGHTA and CDR2 is FQGNSA.

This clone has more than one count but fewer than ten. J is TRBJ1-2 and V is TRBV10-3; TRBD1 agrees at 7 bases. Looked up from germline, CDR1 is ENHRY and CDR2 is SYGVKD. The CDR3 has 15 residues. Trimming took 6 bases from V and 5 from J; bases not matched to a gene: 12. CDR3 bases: TGTGCCATCAGCGGGGGGACAGAACGTTTTTATGGCTACACCTTC. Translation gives CAISGGTERFYGYTF.

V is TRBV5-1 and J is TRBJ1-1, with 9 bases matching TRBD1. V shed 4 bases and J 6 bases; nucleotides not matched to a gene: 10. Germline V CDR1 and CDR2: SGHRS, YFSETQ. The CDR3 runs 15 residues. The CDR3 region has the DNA TGCGCCAGCAGCCCTATGACAGGGGGGATCTCTGAAGCTTTCTTT. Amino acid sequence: CASSPMTGGISEAFF.

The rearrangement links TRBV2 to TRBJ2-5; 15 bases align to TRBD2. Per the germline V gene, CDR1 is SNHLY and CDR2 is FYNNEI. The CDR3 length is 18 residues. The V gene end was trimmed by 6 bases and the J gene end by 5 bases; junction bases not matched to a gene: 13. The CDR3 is CASREGLAGGQGWETQYF. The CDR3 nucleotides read TGTGCCAGCAGGGAGGGACTAGCGGGAGGCCAAGGCTGGGAGACCCAGTACTTC.

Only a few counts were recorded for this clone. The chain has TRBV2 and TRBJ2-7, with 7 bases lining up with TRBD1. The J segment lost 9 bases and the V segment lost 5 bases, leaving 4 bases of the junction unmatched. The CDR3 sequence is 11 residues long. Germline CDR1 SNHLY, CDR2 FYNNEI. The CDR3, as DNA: TGTGCCAGCAGTCCTTACAGGGGGCAGTACTTC. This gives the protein CASSPYRGQYF. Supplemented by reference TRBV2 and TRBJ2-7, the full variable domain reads EPEVTQTPSHQVTQMGQEVILRCVPISNHLYFYWYRQILGQKVEFLVSFYNNEISEKSEIFDDQFSVERPDGSNFTLKIRSTKLEDSAMYFCASSPYRGQYFGPGTRLTVT.

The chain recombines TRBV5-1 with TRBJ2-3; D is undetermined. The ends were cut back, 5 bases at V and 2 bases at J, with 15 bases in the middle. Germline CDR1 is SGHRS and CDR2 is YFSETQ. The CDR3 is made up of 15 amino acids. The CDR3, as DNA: TGCGCCAGCAGTCCCCGCGGTCAGCCCACAGATACGCAGTATTTT. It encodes CASSPRGQPTDTQYF.

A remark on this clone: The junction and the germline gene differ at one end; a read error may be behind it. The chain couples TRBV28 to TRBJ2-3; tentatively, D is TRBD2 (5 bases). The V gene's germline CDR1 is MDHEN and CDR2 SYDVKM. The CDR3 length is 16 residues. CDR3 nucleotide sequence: TGTGCCACCAGTTCGTCGACGGGGTTTTTCGCAGATACGCAGTATTTT. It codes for CATSSSTGFFADTQYF.